Sequencing of this TCR beta chain was carried out in a study of T cells in tuberculosis. Study context: In South Africa, adults with active tuberculosis were compared with IGRA-negative and latently infected IGRA-positive adolescents. General study findings and limits: The TCR-beta difference was not significant; alpha differences partly reflected length. Smaller distances to GMM-specific TCRs suggested their expansion in active tuberculosis.

Some clones are missing from TCRdb's copy, which holds only in-frame ones; the method was immunoSEQ multiplex PCR. In the table there are under 40,000 clones, 93% of which are singletons. On this clone itself: The antigen is unknown.

Unsorted cryopreserved PBMC were sequenced, averaging about 92,000 T cells per clinical donor. The sequence was obtained from a donor between 10 and 35 years old with latent tuberculosis or without tuberculosis infection. Sequenced material: PBMCs.

CDR3: CASSSGDRAHQPQHF. The CDR3 DNA reads TGTGCCAGCAGTTCCGGGGACAGGGCTCATCAGCCCCAGCATTTT. The J gene is TRBJ1-5, the V gene TRBV6-6; TRBD1 matches at 9 bases. J gave up 5 bases and V 4 bases, and 6 bases lay outside the gene matches. The V gene's germline CDR1 is MNHNY and CDR2 SVGAGI (reference sequence). There are 15 residues in the CDR3.